These 21 T cell receptor beta chains came from one sample sequenced in a study of blood T cell repertoires in COVID-19. Produced via immunoSEQ multiplex PCR; TCRdb's table is partial and in-frame only. The sample comprises 250,000 to 300,000 clones, less than 90% of which are singletons, and 4.6% rests with the top ten. Sequenced material: peripheral blood. The origin of the receptors is a man aged 60-69 years who had recovered from COVID-19.

The chain couples TRBV12-3 or TRBV12-4 to TRBJ2-2; a weak D match, TRBD1 (6 bases). With 2 bases removed from V and 11 bases from J, the gap between germline ends came to 9 bases. This CDR3 spans 12 amino acids. The chain's CDR3 is CASSLTTGELFF. The CDR3, as DNA: TGTGCCAGCAGTTTAACGACAGGAGAGCTGTTTTTT.

The chain couples TRBV9 to TRBJ2-5, with 8 positions matching TRBD1. The CDR3 has 15 amino acids. The V gene end was trimmed by 4 bases and the J gene end by 5 bases; junction bases not matched to a gene: 10. Germline CDR1 SGDLS, CDR2 YYNGEE. CDR3 residues: CASSPRTGTPETQYF. The DNA of the CDR3 is TGTGCCAGCAGCCCCCGGACAGGGACCCCGGAGACCCAGTACTTC.

The chain is built from TRBV3-1 (or the pseudogene TRBV3-2) and TRBJ1-1; D is perhaps TRBD1 (5 bases). The CDR3 runs 13 residues. V shed 1 base and J shed 3 bases, with 6 bases lying between them. The germline gives CDR1 LGHDT, CDR2 YNNKEL (reference sequence). The CDR3 here is CASSQGQYTEAFF. The CDR3 coding sequence is TGTGCCAGCAGCCAAGGACAGTACACTGAAGCTTTCTTT.

This clone was seen once. The rearrangement uses TRBV28 and TRBJ2-3; D is unresolved. The length of the CDR3 is 11 residues. V was shortened by 4 bases and J by 3 bases, with 2 bases between the two germline ends. Germline CDR1 and CDR2: MDHEN and SYDVKM. The chain's CDR3 is CASSSTDTQYF. In DNA form, the CDR3 reads TGTGCCAGCAGTTCAACAGATACGCAGTATTTT.

The V and J genes are TRBV5-1 and TRBJ2-7; D may be TRBD2 (6 bases). CDR1 is SGHRS and CDR2 is YFSETQ in the germline V gene. The CDR3 runs to 15 residues. V was shortened by 4 bases and J by 7 bases, with 21 bases between the two germline ends. The DNA for the CDR3 is TGCGCCAGCAGCATAACTCCGGGAGTCCCGTTGGAGCAGTACTTC. Protein: CASSITPGVPLEQYF. Complete variable domain (other parts from reference TRBV5-1 and TRBJ2-7): KAGVTQTPRYLIKTRGQQVTLSCSPISGHRSVSWYQQTPGQGLQFLFEYFSETQRNKGNFPGRFSGRQFSNSRSEMNVSTLELGDSALYLCASSITPGVPLEQYFGPGTRLTVT.

The chain recombines TRBV7-9 with TRBJ2-1; D uncertain. Per the germline V gene, CDR1 is SEHNR and CDR2 is FQNEAQ (reference sequence). The CDR3 extends over 12 amino acids. Trimming removed 3 bases from V and 6 bases from J, with 6 bases in between. CDR3: CASSFAGNEQFF. CDR3 nucleotides: TGTGCCAGCAGCTTTGCCGGCAATGAGCAGTTCTTC.

The chain has TRBV18 and TRBJ2-7; 10 bases line up with TRBD1. This CDR3 comprises 14 residues. The germline gives CDR1 KGHSH, CDR2 LQKENI. Losses at the gene ends were 6 bases for V and 2 bases for J; bases not matched to a gene: 4. The CDR3: CASSQDRGTYEQYF. CDR3 nucleotides: TGTGCCAGCTCTCAGGACAGGGGGACCTACGAGCAGTACTTC.

This clone was observed at least ten times. J is TRBJ2-7 and V is TRBV27; TRBD2 might be the D (6 bases). Per germline, CDR1 MNHEY and CDR2 SMNVEV (reference sequence). V dropped 5 bases and J dropped 5 bases, with 13 bases sitting between them. This CDR3 is 13 amino acids long. The CDR3 DNA is TGTGCCAGCAGTGCCCGGGGGTGGGACGAGCAGTACTTC. Protein sequence: CASSARGWDEQYF.

The rearrangement links TRBV20-1 to TRBJ2-1; 11 nucleotides agree with TRBD2. This CDR3 has 15 amino acids. Trimming removed 3 bases from V and 7 bases from J; junction bases left unmatched: 8. From germline, CDR1 is DFQATT and CDR2 SNEGSKA (reference sequence). The CDR3 sequence is CSASHSGGVRNEQFF. In DNA, the CDR3 is TGCAGTGCTAGTCATAGCGGGGGGGTGAGGAATGAGCAGTTCTTC.

This clone was found once. The rearrangement uses TRBV2 and TRBJ1-3, with TRBD1 identical over 12 bases. Looked up from germline, CDR1 is SNHLY and CDR2 is FYNNEI. The trim removed 5 bases at V and 4 bases at J, leaving 6 bases unmatched. The CDR3 loop spans 16 amino acids. CDR3 amino acids: CASSPGQGASGNTIYF. In DNA, the CDR3 is TGTGCCAGCAGTCCGGGACAGGGGGCATCGGGAAACACCATATATTTT.

CDR3 nucleotide sequence: TGTGCCAGCGGGACTAGCGGGATCTACGAGCAGTACTTC. It encodes CASGTSGIYEQYF. This chain links TRBV7-9 with TRBJ2-7; 13 bases are shared with TRBD2. The germline gives CDR1 SEHNR, CDR2 FQNEAQ (reference sequence). The CDR3 is made up of 13 amino acids. V lost 8 bases and J lost 3; bases outside the gene matches: 1.

The J gene is TRBJ1-5, the V gene TRBV6-2 or TRBV6-3; no clear D gene. CDR1 and CDR2 (germline): MNHEY, SVGEGT. The CDR3 extends over 14 amino acids. Trimming took off 5 bases at V and 2 bases at J, with 10 bases between the two ends. The CDR3 DNA reads TGTGCCAGCAGTAAAGCTGCTGGCAATCAGCCCCAGCATTTT. This translates into CASSKAAGNQPQHF.

V is TRBV3-1 (or the pseudogene TRBV3-2) and J is TRBJ1-5, with TRBD1 matching 7 bases. Germline V gives CDR1 LGHDT, CDR2 YNNKEL (reference sequence). This CDR3 is 15 amino acids long. V lost 4 bases to trimming and J lost 2 bases; unmatched junction nucleotides: 5. CDR3: CASSRGTVGNQPQHF. CDR3 DNA: TGTGCCAGCAGCCGGGGGACAGTAGGCAATCAGCCCCAGCATTTT.

This chain uses TRBV7-8 with TRBJ2-1, with a tentative D call TRBD2 (5 bases). V shed 1 base and J shed 6 bases, with 10 bases lying between them. Germline assignment: CDR1 SGHVS and CDR2 FQNEAQ. The CDR3 covers 14 residues. DNA of the CDR3: TGTGCCAGCAGCTTAGGAGAACGGGGCAATGAGCAGTTCTTC. Translating it yields CASSLGERGNEQFF.

The chain combines TRBV18 with TRBJ2-2; 8 positions match TRBD1. The CDR3 contains 16 residues. Germline assignment: CDR1 KGHSH and CDR2 LQKENI. Trimming at V came to 2 bases and at J to 4 bases, leaving 6 bases not matched to a gene. For the CDR3, the DNA is TGTGCCAGCTCACCAAGGCCAGGGGGCAGCACCGGGGAGCTGTTTTTT. Translation gives CASSPRPGGSTGELFF.

The chain recombines TRBV5-1 with TRBJ1-2; TRBD1 matches 7 bases. V dropped 3 bases and J dropped 6; count of bases not matched to a gene: 5. Per germline, CDR1 SGHRS and CDR2 YFSETQ. The CDR3 extends over 13 amino acids. This CDR3 reads CASSSQGVHGYTF. The CDR3 nucleotides read TGCGCCAGCAGCTCCCAGGGGGTCCATGGCTACACCTTC.

The gene calls are TRBV30 and TRBJ1-3, with TRBD1 identical over 12 bases. The germline CDR1 and CDR2 sequences are GTSNPN and SVGIG (reference sequence). The length of the CDR3 is 15 residues. Trimming at V came to 4 bases and at J to 2 bases, leaving 3 bases not matched to a gene. The CDR3 is CAWIWDRGPGNTIYF. CDR3 in DNA: TGTGCCTGGATATGGGACAGGGGGCCTGGAAACACCATATATTTT.

A few counts support this clone. CDR3 sequence (DNA): TGTGCCAGTACCGGGACAGGACGTAATAATATGAACACTGAAGCTTTCTTT. It yields the protein CASTGTGRNNMNTEAFF. This sequence joins TRBV19 and TRBJ1-1; 8 bases align to TRBD1. CDR3 size: 17 residues. CDR1 is LNHDA, CDR2 SQIVND, per germline (reference sequence). After removal of 7 bases from V and 0 bases from J, the junction contained 13 bases not matched to a gene.

The genes are TRBV14 and TRBJ1-3; TRBD1 matches at 7 bases. V dropped 0 bases and J dropped 2; count of bases not matched to a gene: 1. The CDR3 spans 15 residues. Per the germline V gene, CDR1 is SGHDN and CDR2 is FVKESK. CDR3 amino acids: CASSQETGAGNTIYF. As DNA, the CDR3 is TGTGCCAGCAGCCAAGAAACAGGGGCTGGAAACACCATATATTTT.

J is TRBJ2-7 and V is TRBV10-1, with TRBD1 identical over 9 bases. CDR1 WNHNN and CDR2 SYGVQD come from the germline V gene (reference sequence). The V segment lost 0 bases and the J segment 6 bases; nucleotides outside the gene matches: 12. The CDR3 sequence is 17 residues long. The CDR3 spells CASSESATGGSLSEQYF. In nucleotides, the CDR3 is TGCGCCAGCAGTGAGTCGGCAACAGGGGGCAGCTTAAGCGAGCAGTACTTC.

V is TRBV12-2 and J is TRBJ1-5. TRBV12-2 is classified as a pseudogene. The CDR3 runs to 13 residues. CDR3 nucleotide sequence: TGTGCAAATCCCGGGGGGAGCAATCAGCCCCAGCATTTT. This gives the protein CANPGGSNQPQHF.